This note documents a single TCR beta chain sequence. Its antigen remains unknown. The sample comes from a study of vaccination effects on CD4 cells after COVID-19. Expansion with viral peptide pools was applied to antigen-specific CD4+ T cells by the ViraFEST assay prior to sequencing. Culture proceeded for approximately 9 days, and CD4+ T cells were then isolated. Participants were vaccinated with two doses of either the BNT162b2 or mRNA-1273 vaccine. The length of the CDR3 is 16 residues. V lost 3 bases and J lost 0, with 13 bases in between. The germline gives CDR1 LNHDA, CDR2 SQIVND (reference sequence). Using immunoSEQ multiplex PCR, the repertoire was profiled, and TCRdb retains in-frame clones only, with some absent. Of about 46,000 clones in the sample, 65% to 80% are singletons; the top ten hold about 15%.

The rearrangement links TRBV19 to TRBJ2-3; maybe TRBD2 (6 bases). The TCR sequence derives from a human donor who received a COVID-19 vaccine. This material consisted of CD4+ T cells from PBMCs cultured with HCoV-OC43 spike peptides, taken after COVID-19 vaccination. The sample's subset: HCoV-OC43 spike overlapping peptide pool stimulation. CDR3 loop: CASSMAGPLSTDTQYF. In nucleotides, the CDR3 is TGTGCCAGTAGTATGGCGGGACCCCTTAGCACAGATACGCAGTATTTT.